This TCR beta chain derives from a study of cytomegalovirus exposure and HLA in healthy donors. The study, taken as a whole, reports: At a 0.05 false discovery rate, a later analysis found some 18,000 TCR beta sequences to be associated with HLA alleles.

In the PCR, 60 Vbeta and 13 Jbeta primers were used. This table comes from immunoSEQ multiplex PCR, and its TCRdb copy is limited to in-frame clones, with some not included. This sample's table reports 30,000 to 35,000 clones. Comment on this clone: What it recognizes is unknown.

The CDR3 totals 16 residues. CDR1 SEHNR and CDR2 FQNEAQ come from the germline V gene (reference sequence). The junction had 5 bases not matched to a gene; V was cut back by 1 base and J by 2 bases. The chain couples TRBV7-9 to TRBJ1-2; TRBD1 aligns across 9 bases. The source of this sequence is a woman aged 40-49 years in good health and CMV-seropositive. Sequences were obtained from PBMCs. The CDR3 DNA reads as TGTGCCAGCAGCTTAGGCGGACAGGGGATAAACTATGGCTACACCTTC. Its translation is CASSLGGQGINYGYTF.